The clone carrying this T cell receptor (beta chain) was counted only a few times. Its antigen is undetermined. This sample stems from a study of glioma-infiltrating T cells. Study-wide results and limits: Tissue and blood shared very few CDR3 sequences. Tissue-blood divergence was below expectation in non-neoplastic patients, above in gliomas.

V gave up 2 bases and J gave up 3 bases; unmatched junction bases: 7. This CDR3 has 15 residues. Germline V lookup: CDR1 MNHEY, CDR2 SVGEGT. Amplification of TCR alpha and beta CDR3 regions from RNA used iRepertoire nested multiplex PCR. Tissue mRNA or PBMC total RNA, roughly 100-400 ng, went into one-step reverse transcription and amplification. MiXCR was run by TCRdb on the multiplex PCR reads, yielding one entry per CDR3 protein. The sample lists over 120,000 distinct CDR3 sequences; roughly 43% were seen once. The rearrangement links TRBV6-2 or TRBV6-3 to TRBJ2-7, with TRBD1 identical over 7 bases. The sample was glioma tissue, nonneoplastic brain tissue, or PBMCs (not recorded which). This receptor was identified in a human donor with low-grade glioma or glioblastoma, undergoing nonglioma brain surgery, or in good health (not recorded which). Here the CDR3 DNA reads TGTGCCAGCAGTTACAACACGGACAGGTTCTACGAGCAGTACTTC. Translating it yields CASSYNTDRFYEQYF.